These 15 T cell receptor beta chains came from one sample sequenced in a study of T cell repertoires in cytomegalovirus infection. From the reads, TCRdb called clonotypes with MiXCR, one entry per CDR3 protein. The top ten clones hold roughly 20% of a sample with hundreds of thousands of distinct CDR3 sequences, almost 30% of them seen once. These receptors have no known antigen. The sequences come from cultured PBMCs, collected from culture after CMV antigen stimulation. These receptors came from a human donor in good health (CMV status not recorded). Some clones in this sample may be carry-over from other donors' samples.

The chain has TRBV27 and TRBJ2-1, with D tentatively TRBD1 (6 bases). The V end was cut by 4 bases, the J end by 0 bases, with 22 bases between. Germline V gene sequence: CDR1 MNHEY, CDR2 SMNVEV (reference sequence). CDR3 size: 19 residues. The CDR3 loop reads CASSSQGKGPESSYNEQFF. CDR3 bases: TGTGCCAGCAGTTCCCAGGGGAAAGGTCCGGAAAGCTCCTACAATGAGCAGTTCTTC.

This clonotype was picked up a small number of times. The rearrangement uses TRBV7-3 and TRBJ2-1; no definite D call. This CDR3 region has 16 residues. Trimming took off 1 base at V and 0 bases at J, with 10 bases between the two ends. Germline CDR1 reads SGHTA; CDR2 reads FQGTGA. DNA for the CDR3: TGTGCCAGCAGCTTAATAGTATCGAGCTCCTACAATGAGCAGTTCTTC. Its translation: CASSLIVSSSYNEQFF. The full variable domain, with the rest looked up from reference TRBV7-3 and TRBJ2-1, is GAGVSQTPSNKVTEKGKYVELRCDPISGHTALYWYRQSLGQGPEFLIYFQGTGAADDSGLPNDRFFAVRPEGSVSTLKIQRTERGDSAVYLCASSLIVSSSYNEQFFGPGTRLTVL.

The chain employs TRBV20-1 and TRBJ1-2, with D unclear. The CDR3 length is 12 residues. Trimming cost V 4 bases and J 4 bases, with 10 bases left between them. Germline CDR1 is DFQATT and CDR2 is SNEGSKA (reference sequence). DNA for the CDR3: TGCAGTGCTAAGAGTGAGATCTATGGCTACACCTTC. Translating gives CSAKSEIYGYTF.

This chain joins TRBV2 and TRBJ1-5; 9 nucleotides agree with TRBD1. The CDR3 runs 17 residues. The germline V gene encodes CDR1 SNHLY and CDR2 FYNNEI. The V gene end was trimmed by 10 bases and the J gene end by 4 bases; junction bases not matched to a gene: 17. The CDR3 sequence: CATQSGADRGGNQPQHF. The CDR3 bases are TGTGCCACCCAGAGCGGGGCGGACAGGGGTGGAAATCAGCCCCAGCATTTT.

The rearrangement links TRBV2 to TRBJ2-3; D is perhaps TRBD1 or TRBD2 (5 bases each). The V gene's germline CDR1 is SNHLY and CDR2 FYNNEI. This CDR3 is 14 amino acids long. CDR3 region: CATGGGEGTDTQYF. As DNA, the CDR3 is TGTGCAACTGGTGGGGGAGAGGGGACAGATACGCAGTATTTT.

This clonotype has just a few counts. V is TRBV10-3 and J is TRBJ1-5, with D possibly matching TRBD1 (6 bases). V was trimmed by 11 bases and J by 5 bases, leaving 16 bases between them. This CDR3 has 13 residues. Germline values: CDR1 ENHRY, CDR2 SYGVKD. DNA of the CDR3: TGTGCCTCACAGGGTGTTCTGGATCAGCCCCAGCATTTT. This codes for CASQGVLDQPQHF.

The chain joins TRBV7-2 to TRBJ1-2; D remains ambiguous. The CDR3 is 13 residues long. The V gene lost 5 bases and the J gene lost 6 bases, with 13 bases spanning the gap. CDR1 is SGHTA, CDR2 FQGNSA, per germline. The CDR3 nucleotides read TGTGCCAGCAGCCCGAATCCCGGGGATGGCTACACCTTC. Encoded protein: CASSPNPGDGYTF.

This chain joins TRBV7-3 and TRBJ2-2, with D perhaps matching TRBD1 (6 bases). Germline lookup yields CDR1 SGHTA and CDR2 FQGTGA. V lost 5 bases and J lost 0, with 13 bases in between. The CDR3 loop spans 16 amino acids. The chain's CDR3 is CASSPLAGANTGELFF. The CDR3 DNA follows: TGTGCCAGCAGCCCCCTTGCAGGGGCGAACACCGGGGAGCTGTTTTTT.

The chain is built from TRBV28 and TRBJ2-1, with 10 bases identical to TRBD2. Germline-derived CDR1 and CDR2 are MDHEN and SYDVKM. The V segment lost 5 bases and the J segment 10 bases; nucleotides outside the gene matches: 5. The length of the CDR3 is 13 residues. The CDR3 sequence is CASSALAGEEQFF. The CDR3 nucleotides are TGTGCCAGCAGTGCGCTAGCGGGAGAAGAGCAGTTCTTC.

This clonotype was counted ten times or more. V usage is TRBV9 and J usage is TRBJ1-2; TRBD1 aligns across 8 bases. The germline gives CDR1 SGDLS, CDR2 YYNGEE. The CDR3 has 15 amino acids. Germline trimming cut 0 bases from V and 2 bases from J; bases unmatched to any gene: 3. The CDR3 region has the DNA TGTGCCAGCAGCGTAGGGTCAGGGGGCAACTATGGCTACACCTTC. Amino acid sequence: CASSVGSGGNYGYTF.

This clonotype was counted at least ten times. The chain combines TRBV7-8 with TRBJ1-5; possible D gene TRBD1, 5 bases. V lost 0 bases and J 6 bases, leaving 12 bases between the germline ends. This CDR3 comprises 15 residues. Germline CDR1 SGHVS, CDR2 FQNEAQ. The CDR3 reads CASSLAYGATQPQHF. The CDR3 coding sequence is TGTGCCAGCAGCTTAGCGTACGGGGCGACTCAGCCCCAGCATTTT.

This clonotype has only a few counts. The chain couples TRBV5-6 to TRBJ2-4; TRBD1 might be the D (5 bases). The germline V gene encodes CDR1 SGHDT and CDR2 YYEEEE. The CDR3 is made up of 17 amino acids. Trimming cost V 4 bases and J 5 bases, with 22 bases left between them. This CDR3 reads CASSLFYRPAHENIQYF. The CDR3 DNA sequence: TGTGCCAGCAGCCTATTCTACAGGCCCGCGCATGAAAACATTCAGTACTTC.

This clonotype was counted at least ten times. The rearrangement joins TRBV7-3 to TRBJ2-5; TRBD1 is a possible D gene (5 bases). This CDR3 comprises 13 residues. Germline V gene lookup returns CDR1 SGHTA and CDR2 FQGTGA. V was cut by 3 bases and J by 4 bases, with 9 bases left in between. The CDR3 loop reads CASSLDTGETQYF. The DNA for the CDR3 is TGTGCCAGCAGCTTGGACACAGGAGAGACCCAGTACTTC.

With regard to this clonotype: Germline and junction disagree at one end, which may indicate a read error. The chain joins TRBV4-1 to TRBJ1-2; D is ambiguous. CDR1 is MGHRA, CDR2 YSYEKL, per germline. The CDR3 has 14 residues. This CDR3 reads CASSPEEAIYGYTF. The DNA for the CDR3 is TGTGCCAGCAGCCCCGAAGAAGCGATCTATGGCTACACCTTC.

The chain links TRBV2 to TRBJ1-1; D not resolved. The germline V gene has CDR1 SNHLY and CDR2 FYNNEI. CDR3 length equals 14 residues. The V end was cut by 5 bases, the J end by 1 base, with 11 bases between. DNA for the CDR3: TGTGCCAGCAGTTCCGATCACACGAACACTGAAGCTTTCTTT. Its translation is CASSSDHTNTEAFF.